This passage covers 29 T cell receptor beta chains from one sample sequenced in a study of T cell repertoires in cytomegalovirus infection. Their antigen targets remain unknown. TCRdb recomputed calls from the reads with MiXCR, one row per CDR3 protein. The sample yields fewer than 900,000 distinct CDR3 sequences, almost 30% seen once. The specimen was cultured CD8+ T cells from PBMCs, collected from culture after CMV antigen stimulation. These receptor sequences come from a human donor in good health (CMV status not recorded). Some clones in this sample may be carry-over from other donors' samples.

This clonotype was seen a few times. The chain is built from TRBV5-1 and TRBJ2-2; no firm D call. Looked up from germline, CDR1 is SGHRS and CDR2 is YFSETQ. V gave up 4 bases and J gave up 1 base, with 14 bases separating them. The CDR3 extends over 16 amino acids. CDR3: CASSHWELENTGELFF. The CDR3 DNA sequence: TGCGCCAGCAGCCACTGGGAACTCGAGAACACCGGGGAGCTGTTTTTT.

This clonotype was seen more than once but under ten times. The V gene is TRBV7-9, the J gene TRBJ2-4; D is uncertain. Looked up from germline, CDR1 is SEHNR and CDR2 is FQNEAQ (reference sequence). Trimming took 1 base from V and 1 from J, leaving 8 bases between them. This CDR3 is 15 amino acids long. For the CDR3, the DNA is TGTGCCAGCAGCTTAGTTGCCTCGGCCAAAAACATTCAGTACTTC. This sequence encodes CASSLVASAKNIQYF.

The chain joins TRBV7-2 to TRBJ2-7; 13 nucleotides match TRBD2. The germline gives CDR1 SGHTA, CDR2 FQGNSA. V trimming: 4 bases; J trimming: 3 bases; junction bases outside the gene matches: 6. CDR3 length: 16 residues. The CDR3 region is CASSYLWTSGGYEQYF. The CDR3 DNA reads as TGTGCCAGCAGCTACCTTTGGACTAGCGGGGGCTACGAGCAGTACTTC. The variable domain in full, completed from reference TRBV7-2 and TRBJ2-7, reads GAGVSQSPSNKVTEKGKDVELRCDPISGHTALYWYRQSLGQGLEFLIYFQGNSAPDKSGLPSDRFSAERTGGSVSTLTIQRTQQEDSAVYLCASSYLWTSGGYEQYFGPGTRLTVT.

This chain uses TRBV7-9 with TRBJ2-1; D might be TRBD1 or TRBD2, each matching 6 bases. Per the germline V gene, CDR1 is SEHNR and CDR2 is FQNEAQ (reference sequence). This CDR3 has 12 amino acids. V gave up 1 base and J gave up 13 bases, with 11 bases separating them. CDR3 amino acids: CASSLEGGPQFF. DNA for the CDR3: TGTGCCAGCAGCTTAGAGGGGGGCCCCCAGTTCTTC.

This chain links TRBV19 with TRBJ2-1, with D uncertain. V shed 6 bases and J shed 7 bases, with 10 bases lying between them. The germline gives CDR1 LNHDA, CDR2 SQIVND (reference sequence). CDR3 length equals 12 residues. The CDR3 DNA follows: TGTGCCAGTAGGGACCCGCAGAATGAGCAGTTCTTC. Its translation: CASRDPQNEQFF.

The CDR3 loop reads CAISDPGRDRGTGELFF. In DNA, the CDR3 is TGTGCCATCAGCGACCCTGGGAGAGACAGGGGCACCGGGGAGCTGTTTTTT. The chain is built from TRBV10-3 and TRBJ2-2; 8 bases match TRBD1. The junction had 13 bases not matched to a gene; V was cut back by 6 bases and J by 4 bases. This CDR3 has 17 residues. CDR1 is ENHRY and CDR2 is SYGVKD in the germline V gene.

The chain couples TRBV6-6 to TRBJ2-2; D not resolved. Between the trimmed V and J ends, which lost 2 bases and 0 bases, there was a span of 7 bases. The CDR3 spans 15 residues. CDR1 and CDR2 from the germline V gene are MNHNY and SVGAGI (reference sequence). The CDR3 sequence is CASSYGQPNTGELFF. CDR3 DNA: TGTGCCAGCAGTTACGGGCAGCCGAACACCGGGGAGCTGTTTTTT.

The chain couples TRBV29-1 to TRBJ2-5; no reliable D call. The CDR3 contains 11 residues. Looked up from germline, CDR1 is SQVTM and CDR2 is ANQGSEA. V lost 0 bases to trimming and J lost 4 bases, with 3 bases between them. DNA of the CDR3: TGCAGCGTTGAAGAGGGAGAGACCCAGTACTTC. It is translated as CSVEEGETQYF.

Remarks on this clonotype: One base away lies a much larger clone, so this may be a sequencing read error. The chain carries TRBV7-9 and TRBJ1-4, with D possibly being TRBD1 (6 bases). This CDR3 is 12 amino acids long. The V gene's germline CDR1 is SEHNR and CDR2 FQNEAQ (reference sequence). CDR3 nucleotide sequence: TGTGCCAGCAGCTTAGACAGGGAAGAACTGCTTTTT. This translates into CASSLDREELLF.

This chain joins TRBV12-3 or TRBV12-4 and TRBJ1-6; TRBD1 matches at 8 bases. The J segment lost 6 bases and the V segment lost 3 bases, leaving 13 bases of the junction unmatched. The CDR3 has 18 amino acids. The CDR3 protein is CASSFIVAGGPGNSPLHF. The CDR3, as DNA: TGTGCCAGCAGTTTCATCGTGGCAGGGGGCCCTGGTAATTCACCCCTCCACTTT.

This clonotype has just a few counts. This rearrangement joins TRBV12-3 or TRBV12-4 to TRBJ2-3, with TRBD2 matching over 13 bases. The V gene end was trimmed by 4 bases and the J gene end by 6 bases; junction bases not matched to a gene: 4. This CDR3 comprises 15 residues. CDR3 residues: CASSSGLAGPDTQYF. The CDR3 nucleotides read TGTGCCAGCAGTTCGGGACTAGCGGGGCCGGATACGCAGTATTTT.

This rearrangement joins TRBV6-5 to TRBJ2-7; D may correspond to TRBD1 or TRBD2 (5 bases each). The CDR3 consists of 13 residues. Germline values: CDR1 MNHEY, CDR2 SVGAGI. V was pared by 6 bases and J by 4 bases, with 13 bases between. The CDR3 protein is CASSHGAGYEQYV. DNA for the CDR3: TGTGCCAGCAGCCACGGGGCCGGGTACGAGCAGTACGTC.

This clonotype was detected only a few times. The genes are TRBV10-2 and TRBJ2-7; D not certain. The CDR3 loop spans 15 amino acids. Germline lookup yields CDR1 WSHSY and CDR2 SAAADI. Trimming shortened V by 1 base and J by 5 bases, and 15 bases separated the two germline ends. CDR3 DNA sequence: TGCGCCAGCAGTGAGTGGGAAGGATCTATGGACGAGCAGTACGTC. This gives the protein CASSEWEGSMDEQYV.

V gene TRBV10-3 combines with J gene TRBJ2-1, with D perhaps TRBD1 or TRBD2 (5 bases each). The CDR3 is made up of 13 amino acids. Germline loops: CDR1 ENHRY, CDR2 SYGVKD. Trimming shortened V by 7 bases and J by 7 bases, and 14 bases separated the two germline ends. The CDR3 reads CAINGNGGNEQFF. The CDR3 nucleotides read TGTGCCATCAACGGTAATGGGGGAAATGAGCAGTTCTTC.

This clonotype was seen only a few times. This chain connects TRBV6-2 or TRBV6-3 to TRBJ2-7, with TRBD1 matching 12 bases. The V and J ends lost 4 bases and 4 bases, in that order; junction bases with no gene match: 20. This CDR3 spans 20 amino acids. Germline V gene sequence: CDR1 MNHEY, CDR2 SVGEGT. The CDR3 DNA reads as TGTGCCAGCAGTTCCGCCGCCATTCCGGGACAGGGGGCGCGTCAGTACGAGCAGTACGTC. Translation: CASSSAAIPGQGARQYEQYV.

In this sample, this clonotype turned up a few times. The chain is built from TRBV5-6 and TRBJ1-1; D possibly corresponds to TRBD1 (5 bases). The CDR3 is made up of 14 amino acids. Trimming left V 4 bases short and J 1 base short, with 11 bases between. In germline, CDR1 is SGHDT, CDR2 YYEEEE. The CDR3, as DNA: TGTGCCAGCAGCACCGGAGACAGGAACACTGAAGCTTTCTTT. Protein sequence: CASSTGDRNTEAFF.

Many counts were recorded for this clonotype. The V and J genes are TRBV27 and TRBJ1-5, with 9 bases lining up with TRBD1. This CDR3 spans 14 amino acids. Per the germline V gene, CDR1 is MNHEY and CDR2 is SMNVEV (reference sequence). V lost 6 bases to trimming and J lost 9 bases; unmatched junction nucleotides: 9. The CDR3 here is CASSPGTGKGPQHF. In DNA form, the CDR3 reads TGTGCCAGCAGCCCCGGGACAGGGAAAGGGCCCCAGCATTTT.

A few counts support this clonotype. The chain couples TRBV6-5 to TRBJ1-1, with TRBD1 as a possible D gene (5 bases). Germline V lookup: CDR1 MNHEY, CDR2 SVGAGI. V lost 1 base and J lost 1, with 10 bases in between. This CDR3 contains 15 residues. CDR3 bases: TGTGCCAGCAGTTACTATGGGCAGGGGAACACTGAAGCTTTCTTT. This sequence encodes CASSYYGQGNTEAFF.

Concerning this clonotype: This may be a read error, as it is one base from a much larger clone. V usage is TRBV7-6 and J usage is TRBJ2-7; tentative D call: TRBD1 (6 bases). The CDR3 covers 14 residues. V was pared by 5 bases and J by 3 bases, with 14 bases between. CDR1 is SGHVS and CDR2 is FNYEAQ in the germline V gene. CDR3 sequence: CASSTRTVGYEQYF. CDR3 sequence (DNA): TGTGCCAGCAGCACCCGGACAGTGGGCTACGAGCAGTACTTC. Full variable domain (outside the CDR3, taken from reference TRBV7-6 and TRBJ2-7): GAGVSQSPRYKVTKRGQDVALRCDPISGHVSLYWYRQALGQGPEFLTYFNYEAQQDKSGLPNDRFSAERPEGSISTLTIQRTEQRDSAMYRCASSTRTVGYEQYFGPGTRLTVT.

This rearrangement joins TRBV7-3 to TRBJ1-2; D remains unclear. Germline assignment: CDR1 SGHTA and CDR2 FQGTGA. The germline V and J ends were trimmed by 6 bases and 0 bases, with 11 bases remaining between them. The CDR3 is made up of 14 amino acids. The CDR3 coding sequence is TGTGCCAGCAGACTCGGAGGGTCTAACTATGGCTACACCTTC. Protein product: CASRLGGSNYGYTF.

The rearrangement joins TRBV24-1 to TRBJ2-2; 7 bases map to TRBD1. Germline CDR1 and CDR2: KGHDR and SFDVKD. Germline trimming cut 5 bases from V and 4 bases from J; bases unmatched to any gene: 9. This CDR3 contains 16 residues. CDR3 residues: CATSALTGPGTGELFF. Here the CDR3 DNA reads TGTGCCACCAGTGCCTTGACAGGGCCAGGCACCGGGGAGCTGTTTTTT.

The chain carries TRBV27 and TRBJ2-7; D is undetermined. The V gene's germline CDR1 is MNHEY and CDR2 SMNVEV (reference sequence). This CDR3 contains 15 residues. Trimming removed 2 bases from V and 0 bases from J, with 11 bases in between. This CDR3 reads CASSLRAGPSYEQYF. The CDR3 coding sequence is TGTGCCAGCAGTTTAAGGGCAGGCCCCTCCTACGAGCAGTACTTC.

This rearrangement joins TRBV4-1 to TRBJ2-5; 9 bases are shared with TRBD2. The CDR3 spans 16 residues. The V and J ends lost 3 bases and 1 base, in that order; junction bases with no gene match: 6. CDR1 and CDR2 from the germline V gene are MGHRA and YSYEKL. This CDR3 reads CASSHERGASQETQYF. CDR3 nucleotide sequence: TGCGCCAGCAGCCACGAGCGGGGGGCCTCCCAAGAGACCCAGTACTTC.

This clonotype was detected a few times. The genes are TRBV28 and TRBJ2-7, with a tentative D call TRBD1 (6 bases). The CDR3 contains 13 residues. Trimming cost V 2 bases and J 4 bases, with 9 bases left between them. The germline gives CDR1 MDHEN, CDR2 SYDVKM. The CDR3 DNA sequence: TGTGCCAGCAGTTTAGTTACAGGGTACGAGCAGTACGTC. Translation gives CASSLVTGYEQYV.

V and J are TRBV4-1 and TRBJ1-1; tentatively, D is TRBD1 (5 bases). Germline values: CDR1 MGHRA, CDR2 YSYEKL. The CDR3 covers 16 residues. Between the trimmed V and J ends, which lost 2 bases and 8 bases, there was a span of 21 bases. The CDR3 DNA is TGCGCCAGCAGCCAAAGACTCTCCGGGACCGCCGCCGAAGCTTTCTTT. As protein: CASSQRLSGTAAEAFF.

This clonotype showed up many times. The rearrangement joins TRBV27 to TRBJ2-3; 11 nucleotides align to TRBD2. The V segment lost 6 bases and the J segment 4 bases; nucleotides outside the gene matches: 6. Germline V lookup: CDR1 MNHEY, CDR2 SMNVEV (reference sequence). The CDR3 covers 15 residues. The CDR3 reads CASSLAGGPSDTQYF. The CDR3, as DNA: TGTGCCAGCAGCTTAGCGGGGGGGCCCTCAGATACGCAGTATTTT.

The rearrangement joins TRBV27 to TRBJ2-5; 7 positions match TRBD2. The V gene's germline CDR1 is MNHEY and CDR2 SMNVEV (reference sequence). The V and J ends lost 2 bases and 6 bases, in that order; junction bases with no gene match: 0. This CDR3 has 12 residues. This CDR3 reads CASSLSGKTQYF. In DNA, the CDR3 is TGTGCCAGCAGTTTAAGCGGGAAGACCCAGTACTTC.

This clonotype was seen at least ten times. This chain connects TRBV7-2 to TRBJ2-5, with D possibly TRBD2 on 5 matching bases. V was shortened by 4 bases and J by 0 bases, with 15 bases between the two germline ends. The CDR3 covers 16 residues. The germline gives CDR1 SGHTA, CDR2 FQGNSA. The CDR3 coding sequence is TGTGCCAGCAGCTCAGAAGGACTTGGGTACCAAGAGACCCAGTACTTC. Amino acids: CASSSEGLGYQETQYF.

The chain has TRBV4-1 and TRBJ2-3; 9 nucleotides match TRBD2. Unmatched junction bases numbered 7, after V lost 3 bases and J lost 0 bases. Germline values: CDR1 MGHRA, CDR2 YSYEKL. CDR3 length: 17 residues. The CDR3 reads CASSQTRLAASTDTQYF. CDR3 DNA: TGCGCCAGCAGCCAGACTCGACTAGCGGCTAGCACAGATACGCAGTATTTT.